A single sample is the source of the 2 T cell receptor beta chains below, sequenced in a study of blood T cell repertoires in COVID-19. Profiled with immunoSEQ multiplex PCR; TCRdb holds only in-frame clones, not every one. Of about 230,000 clones listed, approximately 85% are singletons. The sequenced sample consisted of peripheral blood. The origin of the receptors is a man aged 40-49 years with acute or convalescent COVID-19.

This clone was detected a few times. The gene calls are TRBV28 and TRBJ1-5; 8 nucleotides align to TRBD1. J was trimmed by 2 bases and V by 6 bases; bases with no gene match: 12. Germline values: CDR1 MDHEN, CDR2 SYDVKM. CDR3 length: 17 residues. This CDR3 is CASSLTTGGRRNQPQHF. The DNA for the CDR3 is TGTGCCAGCAGCCTAACTACAGGGGGTAGACGCAATCAGCCCCAGCATTTT.

V is TRBV5-6 and J is TRBJ2-7; 7 positions match TRBD1. The CDR3 is made up of 15 amino acids. Trimming took 7 bases from V and 3 from J; bases not matched to a gene: 13. CDR1 is SGHDT, CDR2 YYEEEE, per germline. CDR3 protein: CASHATGTVIYEQYF. The CDR3, as DNA: TGTGCCAGCCATGCCACCGGGACAGTAATCTACGAGCAGTACTTC.